The 26 T cell receptor beta chains reported below all come from one sample, sequenced in a study of CD8 T cells in ankylosing spondylitis. MiXCR, run by TCRdb on the 5' RACE reads, gives a single entry per CDR3 protein. The data contain 200,000 to 300,000 distinct CDR3 sequences, about 10% of them seen just once; the ten biggest clones take up 2.6%. The sequencing sample was made of blood, either unsorted or a sorted T cell fraction (not recorded which). These receptor sequences come from a male donor with ankylosing spondylitis or in good health (not recorded which).

This clonotype has a count of ten or more. The rearrangement joins TRBV7-8 to TRBJ2-7; no clear D gene. The CDR3 consists of 16 residues. The V end lost 1 base, the J end lost 0 bases, and 13 bases lay between the germline ends. The germline CDR1 and CDR2 sequences are SGHVS and FQNEAQ. CDR3 amino acids: CASSLVSAPSSYEQYF. The CDR3 nucleotides read TGTGCCAGCAGCTTAGTATCTGCCCCGAGCTCCTACGAGCAGTACTTC.

Many counts were recorded for this clonotype. In DNA, the CDR3 is TGCGCCAGCAGCCCTCCCGGGTACGTGGAAGAGACCCAGTACTTC. This codes for CASSPPGYVEETQYF. This chain joins TRBV5-1 and TRBJ2-5; D unclear. This CDR3 spans 15 amino acids. The germline CDR1 and CDR2 sequences are SGHRS and YFSETQ. The V and J ends lost 4 bases and 3 bases respectively, with 16 bases between them.

The chain combines TRBV7-9 with TRBJ2-3; 8 nucleotides align to TRBD2. V lost 5 bases and J lost 2; bases outside the gene matches: 9. The CDR3 is 16 residues long. Germline V lookup: CDR1 SEHNR, CDR2 FQNEAQ (reference sequence). CDR3 nucleotide sequence: TGTGCCAGCAGCCCTACTAGCGGTTTAGACACAGATACGCAGTATTTT. This encodes CASSPTSGLDTDTQYF.

The V gene is TRBV7-2, the J gene TRBJ2-5, with D unresolved. Per the germline V gene, CDR1 is SGHTA and CDR2 is FQGNSA. The CDR3 runs to 12 residues. V was shortened by 4 bases and J by 4 bases, with 7 bases between the two germline ends. CDR3 loop: CASSSPGETQYF. In DNA form, the CDR3 reads TGTGCCAGCAGCTCCCCTGGAGAGACCCAGTACTTC.

This clonotype was detected ten times or more. The V and J genes are TRBV30 and TRBJ2-2, with 8 bases aligning to TRBD1. The ends lost 4 bases at V and 5 bases at J; junction bases unmatched: 9. The CDR3 extends over 15 amino acids. CDR1 and CDR2 from the germline V gene are GTSNPN and SVGIG (reference sequence). The CDR3 DNA follows: TGTGCCTGGACCCCTGTGACAGGGGTAACCGGGGAGCTGTTTTTT. Translated: CAWTPVTGVTGELFF.

Many counts were recorded for this clonotype. The chain couples TRBV23-1 to TRBJ2-7; the D gene is possibly TRBD1 (5 bases). TRBV23-1 is sorted into the ORF group, with uncertain function. The CDR3 length is 15 residues. Trimming took off 8 bases at V and 0 bases at J, with 17 bases between the two ends. Here the CDR3 DNA reads TGCGCCAGCCCCTTACTACAGGCGATCTCCTACGAGCAGTACTTC. It specifies CASPLLQAISYEQYF.

The CDR3 sequence is CASSLGGGIDGYTF. The DNA of the CDR3 is TGTGCCAGCAGCTTAGGAGGAGGGATTGATGGCTACACCTTC. The rearrangement uses TRBV7-9 and TRBJ1-2; unclear D gene. Trimming cost V 1 base and J 6 bases, with 12 bases left between them. CDR1 SEHNR and CDR2 FQNEAQ come from the germline V gene (reference sequence). This CDR3 spans 14 amino acids.

The chain is built from TRBV15 and TRBJ2-5; D gene unclear. The V end lost 0 bases, the J end lost 5 bases, and 7 bases lay between the germline ends. CDR1 and CDR2 from the germline V gene are LNHNV and YYDKDF (reference sequence). The CDR3 contains 13 residues. Here the CDR3 DNA reads TGTGCCACCAGCAGAGATACGATCGAGACCCAGTACTTC. Translating it yields CATSRDTIETQYF. Using reference TRBV15 and TRBJ2-5 for the parts outside the CDR3, the full variable domain is DAMVIQNPRYQVTQFGKPVTLSCSQTLNHNVMYWYQQKSSQAPKLLFHYYDKDFNNEADTPDNFQSRRPNTSFCFLDIRSPGLGDTAMYLCATSRDTIETQYFGPGTRLLVL.

This clonotype was counted many times. This rearrangement joins TRBV5-6 to TRBJ1-5, with 9 bases that match TRBD1. The CDR3 is 14 residues long. CDR1 and CDR2 from the germline V gene are SGHDT and YYEEEE. V lost 2 bases, J lost 5 bases, and 2 bases stayed unmatched. In nucleotides, the CDR3 is TGTGCCAGCAGCTTCTACAGGGGGCATCAGCCCCAGCATTTT. It specifies CASSFYRGHQPQHF.

In this sample, this clonotype turned up many times. The rearrangement links TRBV6-5 to TRBJ2-7; 8 bases agree with TRBD1. The junction had 7 bases not matched to a gene; V was cut back by 2 bases and J by 7 bases. Germline V CDR1 and CDR2: MNHEY, SVGAGI. There are 14 residues in the CDR3. The CDR3, as DNA: TGTGCCAGCAGTTACGGGACAGGCCTGAGTGAGCAGTACTTC. It codes for CASSYGTGLSEQYF.

This clonotype was observed a few times. The V and J genes are TRBV10-3 and TRBJ2-7, with TRBD1 matching 8 bases. There are 15 residues in the CDR3. The trim removed 2 bases at V and 6 bases at J, leaving 9 bases unmatched. Germline CDR1 is ENHRY and CDR2 is SYGVKD. In DNA form, the CDR3 reads TGTGCCATCAGTGAGAGGGCAGGGGGCGTCTTCGAGCAGTACTTC. It encodes CAISERAGGVFEQYF.

This clonotype was observed a handful of times. One base away lies a much larger clone, so this may be a sequencing read error. The chain has TRBV25-1 and TRBJ2-5; D possibly uses TRBD1 or TRBD2 (7 bases each). CDR3 length: 14 amino acids. Looked up from germline, CDR1 is MGHDK and CDR2 is SYGVNS. As DNA, the CDR3 is TGTGTCAGCAGGGGGGGACCGGCGGGAGAGACCCAGTACTTC. It codes for CVSRGGPAGETQYF.

This clonotype was found many times. J is TRBJ2-1 and V is TRBV5-1; the match to TRBD2 covers 7 bases. J was trimmed by 0 bases and V by 4 bases; bases with no gene match: 10. The CDR3 spans 17 residues. Germline V lookup: CDR1 SGHRS, CDR2 YFSETQ. The DNA for the CDR3 is TGCGCCAGCAGCCAGACTAGCACTTATAGCTCCTACAATGAGCAGTTCTTC. Translation gives CASSQTSTYSSYNEQFF.

This clonotype has a count of ten or more. The chain is built from TRBV3-1 and TRBJ2-1; 11 nucleotides agree with TRBD2. Looked up from germline, CDR1 is LGHDT and CDR2 is YNNKEL (reference sequence). This CDR3 region has 17 residues. Unmatched junction bases numbered 12, after V lost 2 bases and J lost 9 bases. CDR3 sequence (DNA): TGTGCCAGCAGCCAAAGAAAGCTGACTAGCGGGGCGGGTGAGCAGTTCTTC. This encodes CASSQRKLTSGAGEQFF.

This clonotype was seen at least ten times. J is TRBJ1-2 and V is TRBV9; D is unresolved. The CDR3 extends over 11 amino acids. Trimming removed 1 base from V and 6 bases from J, with 4 bases in between. The V gene's germline CDR1 is SGDLS and CDR2 YYNGEE. In DNA, the CDR3 is TGTGCCAGCAGCGTACCAAATGGCTACACCTTC. Protein sequence: CASSVPNGYTF.

This clonotype was picked up many times. The J gene is TRBJ1-5, the V gene TRBV5-1; D not certain. V was trimmed by 0 bases and J by 5 bases, leaving 6 bases between them. Germline CDR1 is SGHRS and CDR2 is YFSETQ. The CDR3 spans 13 residues. The CDR3: CASSLGRDQPQHF. CDR3 in DNA: TGCGCCAGCAGCTTGGGTAGGGATCAGCCCCAGCATTTT.

The gene calls are TRBV2 and TRBJ2-1, with 10 positions matching TRBD1. Germline V gene data show CDR1 as SNHLY and CDR2 as FYNNEI. V lost 8 bases and J lost 8; bases outside the gene matches: 6. This CDR3 region has 13 residues. CDR3 DNA sequence: TGTGCCAGCTCTGGACAGGGGGTTTATGAGCAGTTCTTC. Its protein product is CASSGQGVYEQFF.

This clonotype came up a few times. This chain connects TRBV5-4 to TRBJ2-1; 15 bases line up with TRBD2. CDR1 and CDR2 from the germline V gene are SGHNT and YYREEE (reference sequence). The J segment lost 0 bases and the V segment lost 0 bases, leaving 7 bases of the junction unmatched. CDR3 length: 20 residues. CDR3 sequence: CASSLAGTSGGPSSYNEQFF. In DNA form, the CDR3 reads TGTGCCAGCAGCTTGGCCGGGACTAGCGGGGGGCCAAGCTCCTACAATGAGCAGTTCTTC.

At least ten counts were recorded for this clonotype. The V call is TRBV4-2, the J call TRBJ2-7, with TRBD2 matching 7 bases. Germline V CDR1 and CDR2: LGHNA, YNFKEQ. This CDR3 has 16 residues. V was clipped by 3 bases and J by 0 bases; unmatched bases: 8. CDR3 bases: TGTGCCAGCAGCCAGGTAGCGGGCGATAACTCCTACGAGCAGTACTTC. It encodes CASSQVAGDNSYEQYF.

The chain links TRBV2 to TRBJ2-3; D is possibly TRBD2 (7 bases). This CDR3 has 16 residues. Germline V CDR1 and CDR2: SNHLY, FYNNEI. The V gene lost 4 bases and the J gene lost 6 bases, with 20 bases spanning the gap. CDR3 protein: CASSASGGGRGDTQYF. DNA for the CDR3: TGTGCCAGCAGTGCTTCTGGGGGGGGCCGGGGTGATACGCAGTATTTT.

This clonotype was seen many times. This rearrangement joins TRBV4-2 to TRBJ2-5; D gene unclear. CDR1 and CDR2 from the germline V gene are LGHNA and YNFKEQ. V was cut by 0 bases and J by 5 bases, with 16 bases left in between. CDR3 length: 16 residues. The CDR3 DNA reads TGTGCCAGCAGCCAAGAGGTCAGAGGAAATTTGGAGACCCAGTACTTC. This encodes CASSQEVRGNLETQYF.

This clonotype appeared many times. The chain employs TRBV7-8 and TRBJ2-1; 9 nucleotides agree with TRBD2. The trim removed 0 bases at V and 5 bases at J, leaving 14 bases unmatched. Germline lookup yields CDR1 SGHVS and CDR2 FQNEAQ. This CDR3 contains 19 residues. As DNA, the CDR3 is TGTGCCAGCAGCTTAGCCCAACGACTAGCGGCCACACCCCACAATGAGCAGTTCTTC. As protein: CASSLAQRLAATPHNEQFF.

At least ten counts were recorded for this clonotype. This chain uses TRBV4-2 with TRBJ1-1, with no clear D. The CDR3 totals 14 residues. Trimming cost V 0 bases and J 1 base, with 6 bases left between them. Germline CDR1 and CDR2: LGHNA and YNFKEQ. The CDR3 DNA reads as TGTGCCAGCAGCCAAGAGCAAGAGAACACTGAAGCTTTCTTT. This encodes CASSQEQENTEAFF.

This chain links TRBV10-1 with TRBJ2-5; 8 bases align to TRBD2. The germline V gene has CDR1 WNHNN and CDR2 SYGVQD (reference sequence). The CDR3 contains 14 residues. Unmatched junction bases numbered 5, after V lost 3 bases and J lost 5 bases. CDR3 sequence reads: CASSDGAGAETQYF. As DNA, the CDR3 is TGCGCCAGCAGTGATGGAGCGGGAGCGGAGACCCAGTACTTC.

This clonotype occurred many times. The rearrangement uses TRBV5-5 and TRBJ2-3, with D uncertain. The germline V gene encodes CDR1 SGHKS and CDR2 YYEKEE (reference sequence). V was shortened by 3 bases and J by 3 bases, with 17 bases between the two germline ends. The CDR3 length is 16 residues. CDR3 DNA: TGTGCCAGCAGCTATAGCAGCGTGGGGTCGACAGATACGCAGTATTTT. The encoded protein is CASSYSSVGSTDTQYF. Filled out from reference TRBV5-5 and TRBJ2-3, the complete variable domain reads DAGVTQSPTHLIKTRGQQVTLRCSPISGHKSVSWYQQVLGQGPQFIFQYYEKEERGRGNFPDRFSARQFPNYSSELNVNALLLGDSALYLCASSYSSVGSTDTQYFGPGTRLTVL.

This clonotype was counted many times. This rearrangement joins TRBV20-1 to TRBJ1-5; 7 bases are shared with TRBD1. The CDR3 consists of 14 residues. The germline gives CDR1 DFQATT, CDR2 SNEGSKA (reference sequence). The V segment lost 5 bases and the J segment 5 bases; nucleotides outside the gene matches: 9. In DNA, the CDR3 is TGCAGTGCTCGGACAGGCTTCTCGGATCAGCCCCAGCATTTT. This gives the protein CSARTGFSDQPQHF.